The sequence of this T cell receptor (beta chain) was determined in a study of cytomegalovirus exposure and HLA in healthy donors. Study as a whole: A previous analysis identified 90 million to 140 million unique TCR beta sequences derived from about 180 million T cells. Findings and limits, study-wide: Some public TCRs appeared in many individuals, while most sequences were rare. The listing of about 150 TCR beta chains classed them as cytomegalovirus-associated.

The V end was cut by 1 base, the J end by 0 bases, with 10 bases between. The length of the CDR3 is 15 residues. Germline CDR1 and CDR2: SGHVS and FQNEAQ. In the PCR, 60 Vbeta and 13 Jbeta primers were used. Produced via immunoSEQ multiplex PCR; TCRdb's table is partial and in-frame only. The sample consists of 110,000 to 150,000 clones, about 78% of them appearing once. Nominally healthy donors provided the samples, though records likely missed some immune exposures. A remark on this clone: Its antigen remains unidentified.

The sample consisted of PBMCs. This TCR was recovered from a male donor in good health and CMV-seronegative. The chain recombines TRBV7-8 with TRBJ2-7, with a weak D call TRBD1 (5 bases). The CDR3 DNA is TGTGCCAGCAGCTTAGATGGGGCCAGCTCCTACGAGCAGTACTTC. Translation gives CASSLDGASSYEQYF. The variable domain in full, completed from reference TRBV7-8 and TRBJ2-7, reads GAGVSQSPRYKVAKRGQDVALRCDPISGHVSLFWYQQALGQGPEFLTYFQNEAQLDKSGLPSDRFFAERPEGSVSTLKIQRTQQEDSAVYLCASSLDGASSYEQYFGPGTRLTVT.